Following are 12 T cell receptor beta chains from one sample sequenced in a study of control samples from healthy donors and cancer patients. Here immunoSEQ multiplex PCR was the method, and the copy in TCRdb shows in-frame clones only, minus some. The table includes around 100,000 clones, about 91% detected once. Sequencing was performed on blood. These receptors were collected from a man aged 30-40 years in good health.

This clone has a handful of counts. V is TRBV5-6 and J is TRBJ2-1; 8 bases line up with TRBD2. After removal of 0 bases from V and 2 bases from J, the junction contained 7 bases not matched to a gene. The CDR3 covers 17 residues. Germline V gives CDR1 SGHDT, CDR2 YYEEEE. This CDR3 reads CASSLAKDSGAYNEQFF. The DNA for the CDR3 is TGTGCCAGCAGCTTGGCCAAGGATAGCGGGGCCTACAATGAGCAGTTCTTC.

The V and J genes are TRBV12-3 or TRBV12-4 and TRBJ2-1; D not resolved. V was pared by 7 bases and J by 5 bases, with 6 bases between. The CDR3 totals 11 residues. CDR3 nucleotides: TGTGCCAGCACCACAAACAATGAGCAGTTCTTC. It specifies CASTTNNEQFF.

This sequence joins TRBV19 and TRBJ1-2, with D unresolved. The germline gives CDR1 LNHDA, CDR2 SQIVND (reference sequence). This CDR3 has 12 residues. The germline V and J ends were trimmed by 5 bases and 7 bases, with 11 bases remaining between them. For the CDR3, the DNA is TGTGCCAGTAGTTACGGGATGAGTGGCTACACCTTC. Protein: CASSYGMSGYTF.

The chain couples TRBV6-1 to TRBJ2-3; 8 bases are a match to TRBD1. CDR1 and CDR2 (germline): MNHNS, SASEGT. Trimming removed 3 bases from V and 3 bases from J; junction bases left unmatched: 8. The length of the CDR3 is 16 residues. For the CDR3, the DNA is TGTGCCAGCAGTGACGACGGGACAGGTTCGACAGATACGCAGTATTTT. This encodes CASSDDGTGSTDTQYF.

The rearrangement links TRBV4-3 to TRBJ2-5; TRBD1 agrees at 9 bases. This CDR3 contains 16 residues. V shed 3 bases, J shed 5 bases, and the junction held 10 bases outside the gene matches. Germline CDR1 LGHNA, CDR2 YSLEER. CDR3 coding DNA: TGCGCCAGCAGCCAGTACTACCGGGACAGGGCGGAGACCCAGTACTTC. It translates to CASSQYYRDRAETQYF.

The V and J genes are TRBV9 and TRBJ2-3, with TRBD2 matching over 7 bases. Germline V gene data show CDR1 as SGDLS and CDR2 as YYNGEE. The CDR3 length is 15 residues. Trimming removed 0 bases from V and 1 base from J; junction bases left unmatched: 2. CDR3 in amino acids: CASSVGAGGTDTQYF. Written as DNA, the CDR3 is TGTGCCAGCAGCGTAGGGGCGGGGGGCACAGATACGCAGTATTTT.

There are a few counts of this clone. The rearrangement links TRBV5-5 to TRBJ1-4; TRBD1 agrees at 8 bases. The V gene's germline CDR1 is SGHKS and CDR2 YYEKEE (reference sequence). The CDR3 covers 15 residues. V dropped 4 bases and J dropped 7; count of bases not matched to a gene: 9. The CDR3 DNA is TGTGCCAGCAGCCTAACGACAGGGGCTGCTGAAAAACTGTTTTTT. It yields the protein CASSLTTGAAEKLFF.

The chain combines TRBV9 with TRBJ2-3; maybe TRBD2 (5 bases). The CDR3 has 15 residues. The germline V gene encodes CDR1 SGDLS and CDR2 YYNGEE. V was shortened by 3 bases and J by 10 bases, with 21 bases between the two germline ends. Here the CDR3 DNA reads TGTGCCAGCAGCGCGGGCGACGGGGAGCCGAGGCCGCAGTATTTT. Translated, it gives CASSAGDGEPRPQYF.

This clone was found once. This chain links TRBV30 with TRBJ2-1; possibly TRBD2 for D (6 bases). This CDR3 has 13 amino acids. With 1 base removed from V and 2 bases from J, the gap between germline ends came to 6 bases. Looked up from germline, CDR1 is GTSNPN and CDR2 is SVGIG (reference sequence). In nucleotides, the CDR3 is TGTGCCTGGAGTGCGGGAGCCTACAATGAGCAGTTCTTC. Residues: CAWSAGAYNEQFF. The whole variable domain, remainder taken from reference TRBV30 and TRBJ2-1, is SQTIHQWPATLVQPVGSPLSLECTVEGTSNPNLYWYRQAAGRGLQLLFYSVGIGQISSEVPQNLSASRPQDRQFILSSKKLLLSDSGFYLCAWSAGAYNEQFFGPGTRLTVL.

The chain links TRBV19 to TRBJ2-2; D gene uncertain. This CDR3 region has 15 residues. V was shortened by 5 bases and J by 0 bases, with 10 bases between the two germline ends. Germline V gene lookup returns CDR1 LNHDA and CDR2 SQIVND (reference sequence). CDR3 sequence (DNA): TGTGCCAGTAGTCCAAGGGTCGCGAACACCGGGGAGCTGTTTTTT. Translated: CASSPRVANTGELFF.

This clone appeared a single time. The genes are TRBV24-1 and TRBJ2-7, with TRBD2 identical over 9 bases. Germline V CDR1 and CDR2: KGHDR, SFDVKD. This CDR3 has 15 amino acids. V lost 2 bases and J lost 3; bases outside the gene matches: 4. CDR3 loop: CATSDSSGRNYEQYF. As DNA, the CDR3 is TGTGCCACCAGTGATTCGAGCGGGAGGAACTACGAGCAGTACTTC.

The rearrangement links TRBV15 to TRBJ2-3; 9 nucleotides agree with TRBD1. The junction had 4 bases not matched to a gene; V was cut back by 1 base and J by 2 bases. Looked up from germline, CDR1 is LNHNV and CDR2 is YYDKDF (reference sequence). The CDR3 runs 16 residues. The DNA of the CDR3 is TGTGCCACCAGCAGAGGCGGGACAGGGTTCACAGATACGCAGTATTTT. This sequence encodes CATSRGGTGFTDTQYF.